These 30 T cell receptor beta chains were all obtained from the same sample, sequenced in a study of blood T cell repertoires in COVID-19. Measured with immunoSEQ multiplex PCR; TCRdb has only the in-frame clones, and not every one. The table lists roughly 340,000 clones, about 87% of them singletons. Sequencing was carried out using peripheral blood. The receptors were sampled from a woman aged 45-59 years with COVID-19, enrolled during active disease.

This chain uses TRBV6-4 with TRBJ2-3; D gene uncertain. The length of the CDR3 is 14 residues. Trimming pared 1 base from V and 4 bases from J, leaving 9 bases between. The germline V gene has CDR1 MRHNA and CDR2 SNTAGT. The CDR3 here is CASSDWPGPDTQYF. The CDR3 DNA follows: TGTGCCAGCAGTGACTGGCCAGGTCCAGATACGCAGTATTTT.

The J gene is TRBJ2-2, the V gene TRBV5-1; D unclear. Per the germline V gene, CDR1 is SGHRS and CDR2 is YFSETQ. The CDR3 consists of 13 residues. Trimming stripped 0 bases from V and 7 bases from J, with 7 bases between. In DNA form, the CDR3 reads TGCGCCAGCAGCTTGGGACTTTTCGGGGAGCTGTTTTTT. Translating it yields CASSLGLFGELFF. Full variable domain (rest looked up from reference TRBV5-1 and TRBJ2-2): KAGVTQTPRYLIKTRGQQVTLSCSPISGHRSVSWYQQTPGQGLQFLFEYFSETQRNKGNFPGRFSGRQFSNSRSEMNVSTLELGDSALYLCASSLGLFGELFFGEGSRLTVL.

The chain recombines TRBV18 with TRBJ2-7; TRBD2 matches 7 bases. The trim removed 0 bases at V and 8 bases at J, leaving 22 bases unmatched. Germline V CDR1 and CDR2: KGHSH, LQKENI. The CDR3 length is 19 residues. The DNA for the CDR3 is TGTGCCAGCTCACCACCCGGTTTAGCGGGCCTCGTCGGATTTGGGAAGCAGTACTTC. Amino acid sequence: CASSPPGLAGLVGFGKQYF.

The rearrangement uses TRBV14 and TRBJ2-3; D uncertain. The germline V and J ends were trimmed by 5 bases and 6 bases, with 6 bases remaining between them. The CDR3 extends over 11 amino acids. Germline V gene data show CDR1 as SGHDN and CDR2 as FVKESK. In nucleotides, the CDR3 is TGTGCCAGCAGCTCCGGGGATACGCAGTATTTT. Translating gives CASSSGDTQYF.

This chain uses TRBV7-8 with TRBJ2-7; 14 positions agree with TRBD2. J lost 6 bases, V lost 5 bases, and 15 bases had no gene match. CDR1 is SGHVS and CDR2 is FQNEAQ in the germline V gene. The CDR3 has 18 residues. The CDR3 DNA reads TGTGCCAGCAGCGTCGGGACTAGCGGGAGTAGGAGGTTACCCGAGCAGTACTTC. Translating gives CASSVGTSGSRRLPEQYF.

The genes are TRBV5-1 and TRBJ2-7, with a weak D call TRBD2 (6 bases). V dropped 6 bases and J dropped 2 bases, with 21 bases sitting between them. The CDR3 has 16 amino acids. Per germline, CDR1 SGHRS and CDR2 YFSETQ. The chain's CDR3 is CASIGLSGTGTYEQYF. The DNA for the CDR3 is TGCGCCAGCATCGGTTTGTCGGGGACTGGAACCTACGAGCAGTACTTC.

This clone was counted a single time. The rearrangement uses TRBV4-2 and TRBJ2-1; D call uncertain. Germline assignment: CDR1 LGHNA and CDR2 YNFKEQ. This CDR3 has 16 residues. V shed 0 bases and J shed 3 bases, with 12 bases lying between them. In DNA form, the CDR3 reads TGTGCCAGCAGCCAAGAGAGAGTTGCTGGCTACAATGAGCAGTTCTTC. Amino acids: CASSQERVAGYNEQFF.

A single count supports this clone. This chain joins TRBV19 and TRBJ2-1, with 8 nucleotides matching TRBD2. CDR1 is LNHDA and CDR2 is SQIVND in the germline V gene (reference sequence). V lost 6 bases to trimming and J lost 4 bases; unmatched junction nucleotides: 8. CDR3 length: 15 residues. The CDR3 DNA reads as TGTGCCAGTAGCCCGAGTAGCGGGGCATACAATGAGCAGTTCTTC. As protein: CASSPSSGAYNEQFF. Full variable domain (missing parts from reference TRBV19 and TRBJ2-1): DGGITQSPKYLFRKEGQNVTLSCEQNLNHDAMYWYRQDPGQGLRLIYYSQIVNDFQKGDIAEGYSVSREKKESFPLTVTSAQKNPTAFYLCASSPSSGAYNEQFFGPGTRLTVL.

This clone was seen only a few times. The V call is TRBV11-3, the J call TRBJ2-2, with 9 bases that match TRBD1. CDR1 and CDR2 (germline): SGHNT, YENEEA. V shed 4 bases, J shed 6 bases, and the junction held 9 bases outside the gene matches. The CDR3 loop spans 16 amino acids. CDR3 bases: TGTGCCAGCAGCTCCCGGGACAGGGCGTTCGCCGGGGAGCTGTTTTTT. It translates to CASSSRDRAFAGELFF.

J is TRBJ2-5 and V is TRBV2; possible D gene TRBD1, 6 bases. Deletions cut 8 bases from V and 5 bases from J, with 12 bases between. Germline CDR1 reads SNHLY; CDR2 reads FYNNEI. The CDR3 length is 12 residues. The CDR3 loop is CASETGSETQYF. As DNA, the CDR3 is TGTGCCAGCGAGACAGGTTCTGAGACCCAGTACTTC.

The chain carries TRBV6-5 and TRBJ1-1, with unresolved D. CDR1 MNHEY and CDR2 SVGAGI come from the germline V gene. V was shortened by 5 bases and J by 5 bases, with 12 bases between the two germline ends. This CDR3 region has 13 residues. In DNA form, the CDR3 reads TGTGCCAGCAGTAATGGAGCGGGGACTGAAGCTTTCTTT. Translation: CASSNGAGTEAFF.

The rearrangement links TRBV10-3 to TRBJ2-7, with TRBD2 as a possible D gene (5 bases). The germline CDR1 and CDR2 sequences are ENHRY and SYGVKD. The CDR3 is made up of 14 amino acids. V was shortened by 7 bases and J by 0 bases, with 13 bases between the two germline ends. CDR3 DNA: TGTGCCATCACCCCGGGGATATTCTCCTACGAGCAGTACTTC. Encoded protein: CAITPGIFSYEQYF.

The gene calls are TRBV5-1 and TRBJ2-1, with 16 bases aligning to TRBD2. Germline V gene lookup returns CDR1 SGHRS and CDR2 YFSETQ. V lost 3 bases to trimming and J lost 7 bases; unmatched junction nucleotides: 10. CDR3 length: 18 residues. CDR3 amino acids: CASSYGTSGRALENEQFF. CDR3 coding DNA: TGCGCCAGCAGCTACGGGACTAGCGGGAGGGCCTTGGAGAATGAGCAGTTCTTC.

This clone was counted once. The J gene is TRBJ2-1, the V gene TRBV3-1 (or the pseudogene TRBV3-2), with 9 bases fitting TRBD2. Germline V gene data show CDR1 as LGHDT and CDR2 as YNNKEL (reference sequence). V was pared by 1 base and J by 5 bases, with 9 bases of the junction left unmatched. The CDR3 is 17 amino acids. CDR3 coding DNA: TGTGCCAGCAGCCAAGCGCAGACTAGCGGATTGAACAATGAGCAGTTCTTC. It specifies CASSQAQTSGLNNEQFF.

As concerns this clone: Other DNA sequences within the sample encode an identical CDR3. V usage is TRBV10-2 and J usage is TRBJ2-1; 11 nucleotides line up with TRBD2. J was trimmed by 1 base and V by 8 bases; bases with no gene match: 4. Germline CDR1 reads WSHSY; CDR2 reads SAAADI. This CDR3 is built from 15 residues. The CDR3 spells CASRIAGGSYNEQFF. The CDR3 bases are TGCGCCAGCCGGATAGCGGGAGGGTCCTACAATGAGCAGTTCTTC.

This chain connects TRBV10-3 to TRBJ1-2; no definite D call. Germline CDR1 is ENHRY and CDR2 is SYGVKD. CDR3 length equals 13 residues. Trimming removed 2 bases from V and 5 bases from J, with 9 bases in between. The CDR3 is CAISEGAGYGYTF. The CDR3 DNA is TGTGCCATCAGTGAGGGAGCCGGATATGGCTACACCTTC.

The V call is TRBV3-1 (or the pseudogene TRBV3-2), the J call TRBJ1-1, with 12 bases that match TRBD1. This CDR3 contains 16 residues. Germline CDR1 reads LGHDT; CDR2 reads YNNKEL (reference sequence). The J segment lost 4 bases and the V segment lost 4 bases, leaving 7 bases of the junction unmatched. CDR3 in DNA: TGTGCCAGCAGCCGGGACAGGGGGCGCGTGGGCACTGAAGCTTTCTTT. Its protein is CASSRDRGRVGTEAFF.

The chain carries TRBV6-5 and TRBJ2-2; 7 nucleotides match TRBD1. CDR1 and CDR2 from the germline V gene are MNHEY and SVGAGI. The CDR3 spans 14 residues. The trim removed 6 bases at V and 4 bases at J, leaving 5 bases unmatched. The CDR3 nucleotides are TGTGCCAGCAGACTCGACAGGGCCACCGGGGAGCTGTTTTTT. Amino acids: CASRLDRATGELFF.

V usage is TRBV7-2 and J usage is TRBJ1-1; 10 positions agree with TRBD1. The germline CDR1 and CDR2 sequences are SGHTA and FQGNSA. This CDR3 contains 15 residues. Unmatched junction bases numbered 6, after V lost 5 bases and J lost 3 bases. CDR3 protein: CASSLRQGAYTEAFF. CDR3 nucleotides: TGTGCCAGCAGCCTTAGACAGGGGGCGTACACTGAAGCTTTCTTT.

The chain links TRBV24-1 to TRBJ2-1, with TRBD2 matching 10 bases. The V gene end was trimmed by 6 bases and the J gene end by 4 bases; junction bases not matched to a gene: 11. The CDR3 loop spans 17 amino acids. CDR1 is KGHDR, CDR2 SFDVKD, per germline. CDR3 sequence reads: CATSPTPTSGKYNEQFF. The DNA for the CDR3 is TGTGCCACCAGTCCCACACCCACTAGCGGGAAATACAATGAGCAGTTCTTC.

The J gene is TRBJ1-2, the V gene TRBV30; 7 bases align to TRBD1. CDR3 length: 13 amino acids. Germline CDR1 is GTSNPN and CDR2 is SVGIG (reference sequence). Trimming removed 0 bases from V and 6 bases from J; junction bases left unmatched: 4. CDR3 nucleotide sequence: TGTGCCTGGAGTGTACGAGGGGGCGATGGCTACACCTTC. Translation gives CAWSVRGGDGYTF.

The chain uses TRBV6-5 and TRBJ1-2; D gene uncertain. Trimming stripped 7 bases from V and 0 bases from J, with 9 bases between. CDR3 length equals 13 residues. Per germline, CDR1 MNHEY and CDR2 SVGAGI. The CDR3 bases are TGTGCCAGCACGGCAGGTTCTAACTATGGCTACACCTTC. As protein: CASTAGSNYGYTF.

The chain carries TRBV19 and TRBJ1-5, with 7 bases that match TRBD1. Germline lookup yields CDR1 LNHDA and CDR2 SQIVND (reference sequence). The CDR3 length is 17 residues. Trimming at V came to 4 bases and at J to 0 bases, leaving 9 bases not matched to a gene. This CDR3 reads CASSTRLTGYSNQPQHF. In nucleotides, the CDR3 is TGTGCCAGTAGTACCCGTCTGACAGGGTATAGCAATCAGCCCCAGCATTTT.

The CDR3 DNA reads TGTGCCAGCAGCCAAGAGTTGACAGGGCTTCGATACGAGCAGTACTTC. Its protein product is CASSQELTGLRYEQYF. The chain has TRBV3-1 (or the pseudogene TRBV3-2) and TRBJ2-7; 7 nucleotides agree with TRBD1. The CDR3 runs to 16 residues. The germline V gene encodes CDR1 LGHDT and CDR2 YNNKEL (reference sequence). After removal of 0 bases from V and 4 bases from J, the junction contained 9 bases not matched to a gene.

J is TRBJ2-7 and V is TRBV7-2, with D possibly being TRBD2 (6 bases). The CDR3 totals 14 residues. Trimming removed 6 bases at V and 2 bases at J, with 14 bases between. Per the germline V gene, CDR1 is SGHTA and CDR2 is FQGNSA. The DNA of the CDR3 is TGTGCCAGCAGTAGTCCGGGACTGGCCTACGAGCAGTACTTC. The encoded protein is CASSSPGLAYEQYF.

This chain links TRBV27 with TRBJ2-1, with TRBD1 matching 11 bases. This CDR3 comprises 15 residues. Germline CDR1 and CDR2: MNHEY and SMNVEV (reference sequence). The trim removed 4 bases at V and 9 bases at J, leaving 8 bases unmatched. The CDR3 coding sequence is TGTGCCAGCAGTTGGACAGGGGGCTTGGTGGGTGAGCAGTTCTTC. It encodes CASSWTGGLVGEQFF.

This chain's CDR3 is CASSVGEGLSYEQYF. The CDR3 region has the DNA TGTGCCAGCAGCGTCGGGGAGGGACTTTCCTACGAGCAGTACTTC. This chain connects TRBV9 to TRBJ2-7, with 7 bases that match TRBD2. The CDR3 extends over 15 amino acids. CDR1 and CDR2 from the germline V gene are SGDLS and YYNGEE. J was trimmed by 1 base and V by 2 bases; bases with no gene match: 6. The full variable domain, completed using reference TRBV9 and TRBJ2-7, is DSGVTQTPKHLITATGQRVTLRCSPRSGDLSVYWYQQSLDQGLQFLIQYYNGEERAKGNILERFSAQQFPDLHSELNLSSLELGDSALYFCASSVGEGLSYEQYFGPGTRLTVT.

The chain joins TRBV5-1 to TRBJ2-1; 10 bases align to TRBD1. The junction had 7 bases not matched to a gene; V was cut back by 5 bases and J by 8 bases. Germline V gene sequence: CDR1 SGHRS, CDR2 YFSETQ. The CDR3 covers 14 residues. CDR3 coding DNA: TGCGCCAGCAGGAGGGGGACAGGGGTGCATGAGCAGTTCTTC. Its translation: CASRRGTGVHEQFF.

The chain recombines TRBV30 with TRBJ2-1; TRBD1 agrees at 11 bases. The trim removed 6 bases at V and 4 bases at J, leaving 5 bases unmatched. The length of the CDR3 is 14 residues. Germline CDR1 reads GTSNPN; CDR2 reads SVGIG (reference sequence). The CDR3 DNA follows: TGTGCCTGCCACCGGGACAGGGGGTACAATGAGCAGTTCTTC. This encodes CACHRDRGYNEQFF. The variable domain in full, completed from reference TRBV30 and TRBJ2-1, reads SQTIHQWPATLVQPVGSPLSLECTVEGTSNPNLYWYRQAAGRGLQLLFYSVGIGQISSEVPQNLSASRPQDRQFILSSKKLLLSDSGFYLCACHRDRGYNEQFFGPGTRLTVL.

The chain combines TRBV5-1 with TRBJ1-1; D might be TRBD1 (6 bases). The V end was cut by 4 bases, the J end by 5 bases, with 12 bases between. This CDR3 has 13 residues. CDR1 is SGHRS, CDR2 YFSETQ, per germline. The CDR3 DNA is TGCGCCAGCAGCGGGGGCGCCTGGACTGAAGCTTTCTTT. The encoded protein is CASSGGAWTEAFF.